This T cell receptor (beta chain) appears in the sequencing data of a study of TIL therapy for anti-PD-1-resistant metastatic lung cancer (dated by TCRdb to the early 2020s). General notes on the study: Tumors were harvested before any PD-1/PD-L1 blockade; patients then received nivolumab, and those progressing received lymphodepletion, expanded TIL infusion and IL-2. T cell receptor beta sequencing of tumor and peripheral blood served to follow clonotypes across the tumor, the expanded TIL product, and serial blood samples. Most of the cohort had lung adenocarcinoma, a few tumors were EGFR-mutant and two were ALK-rearranged, and half of the patients were current or former smokers. Across the cohort, whole-exome sequencing showed a median non-synonymous tumor mutation burden of 1.5 mutations per megabase. Enrolled patients had a median age of almost 55 years (range about 38-85) and a median tumor PD-L1 proportion score of about 5.9%.

Study-level results and caveats: The cohort was highly selected, with more treatment-naive, never-smoker and oncogene-addicted patients than typical, limiting generalizability. The study protocol defined all tumor marker inferences as exploratory. Infused TIL clonotypes partially replaced the baseline peripheral repertoire then decayed over months, with no apparent association between persistence and response.

About this clone: Its antigen remains undetermined. Base qualities were left out, and no much larger clone turns up one base away.

What this sample's time point label stands for: pre-treatment sample, taken before nivolumab and TIL therapy. A phase I trial run at two centers enrolled adults with stage 4 NSCLC between late 2017 and 2020. The samples were obtained from a phase I trial that was single-arm and open-label and tested tumor-infiltrating lymphocyte therapy combined with nivolumab in advanced non-small cell lung cancer. Blood mononuclear cells from EDTA tubes were isolated by Ficoll gradient, snap-frozen as pellets, and DNA was extracted with a Qiagen mini-prep kit. Looking up the germline V gene (reference sequence) yields CDR1 MNHNY and CDR2 SVGAGI. Including cysteine and phenylalanine, the CDR3 has 14 amino acids. The retained sequence is limited to the CDR3, 42 bases, with the frame set at the first base. Germline trimming amounts to 6 bases on V and 8 bases on J, with 9 as the count of junction bases outside the gene matches.

The immunoSEQ v3 hsTCRB kit was used to amplify TCR beta CDR3 regions from genomic DNA through bias-controlled multiplex PCR. TCR libraries were sequenced on an Illumina NextSeq 500 to around 2 million read pairs for survey level or roughly 5-6.5 million for deep level. In the source study's methods: V, D and J genes were assigned, non-productive sequences were removed, and clonality was reported by immunoSEQ Analyzer software. Repertoires were compared by productive Simpson clonality and by the Morisita overlap index of productive TRB rearrangements between infused TIL and blood. Absolute clonotype counts in blood were estimated as lymphocyte count times CD3+ fraction times the clone's productive frequency. The clones in this table, taken by TCRdb from immuneACCESS, are in-frame only. Not every clone is retained; where verified, under half of the shortfall comes from an unresolved V gene, and the cause of the rest is unknown. V and J calls plus clone size are reproduced from that table; the DNA served to infer D and trimming. The sample records approximately 40,000 clones, over 70% of which are singletons. The ten largest clones take up under 7% of the sample.

This chain joins TRBV6-6 to TRBJ1-2, with 10 junctional bases fitting TRBD1. The material sequenced was blood, taken at baseline. This TCR was recovered from a person aged 30 to 80 with non-small cell lung cancer. The sequenced DNA: TGTGCCAGCAGCCGTACCTGGACAGGGGGAGGCTACACCTTC. Its protein product is CASSRTWTGGGYTF.